These 22 T cell receptor beta chains were all obtained from the same sample, sequenced in a study of blood T cell repertoires in COVID-19. Sequencing was performed with immunoSEQ multiplex PCR; in TCRdb, only in-frame clones are kept and a portion is missing. The repertoire consists of some 300,000 clones, with just under 90% occurring once and the leading ten covering approximately 2.9%. The sequencing input was PBMCs or T cells enriched from blood (not recorded which). The receptors originated from a woman aged 45 to 65 who had been exposed to COVID-19.

The V call is TRBV4-1, the J call TRBJ2-6; D possibly corresponds to TRBD2 (6 bases). This CDR3 has 20 amino acids. The V end was cut by 4 bases, the J end by 0 bases, with 22 bases between. Per the germline V gene, CDR1 is MGHRA and CDR2 is YSYEKL. The CDR3 spells CASSRHERGLRRSGANVLTF. The CDR3, as DNA: TGCGCCAGCAGCCGCCACGAGAGGGGACTCCGCCGCTCTGGGGCCAACGTCCTGACTTTC.

The chain uses TRBV28 and TRBJ1-2; D unresolved. The CDR3 is 18 amino acids. Germline loops: CDR1 MDHEN, CDR2 SYDVKM. The V end was cut by 5 bases, the J end by 0 bases, with 22 bases between. CDR3 in amino acids: CASSLYSGGQTTNYGYTF. CDR3 in DNA: TGTGCCAGCAGTCTATACTCCGGAGGGCAGACGACTAACTATGGCTACACCTTC.

The chain employs TRBV28 and TRBJ2-7; D not resolved. CDR1 MDHEN and CDR2 SYDVKM come from the germline V gene. The germline V and J ends were trimmed by 3 bases and 1 base, with 10 bases remaining between them. This CDR3 has 14 amino acids. DNA for the CDR3: TGTGCCAGCAGTTTGTCAGTAAATTCCTACGAGCAGTACTTC. Translated, it gives CASSLSVNSYEQYF.

In its sample, this clone was seen once. This chain uses TRBV27 with TRBJ1-3; no clear D gene. CDR3 length: 14 residues. Germline lookup yields CDR1 MNHEY and CDR2 SMNVEV (reference sequence). V lost 5 bases and J lost 0, with 8 bases in between. CDR3 loop: CASSPLGSGNTIYF. CDR3 nucleotide sequence: TGTGCCAGCAGTCCCCTCGGCTCTGGAAACACCATATATTTT.

The chain recombines TRBV23-1 with TRBJ1-1; D may be TRBD1 (5 bases). TRBV23-1 counts as an open reading frame of uncertain function. The V end lost 0 bases, the J end lost 3 bases, and 11 bases lay between the germline ends. The CDR3 contains 15 residues. The CDR3 coding sequence is TGCGCCAGCAGTCAATCCGTCAGGGTGGACACTGAAGCTTTCTTT. It encodes CASSQSVRVDTEAFF.

The chain uses TRBV5-1 and TRBJ2-5, with 14 bases matching TRBD2. CDR3 size: 16 residues. V trimming: 4 bases; J trimming: 4 bases; junction bases outside the gene matches: 6. Germline CDR1 and CDR2: SGHRS and YFSETQ. CDR3 in DNA: TGCGCCAGCAGCCAAACGGGACTAGCGGGGGTAGAGACCCAGTACTTC. Encoded protein: CASSQTGLAGVETQYF.

The chain carries TRBV19 and TRBJ1-2; D remains ambiguous. The CDR3 extends over 16 amino acids. CDR1 is LNHDA, CDR2 SQIVND, per germline (reference sequence). Trimming removed 1 base at V and 0 bases at J, with 12 bases between. CDR3 region: CASSIVPGGTNYGYTF. Written as DNA, the CDR3 is TGTGCCAGTAGTATAGTGCCAGGAGGAACTAACTATGGCTACACCTTC.

Only one count was recorded for this clone. The V gene is TRBV6-5, the J gene TRBJ1-5; D possibly corresponds to TRBD1 (5 bases). Per germline, CDR1 MNHEY and CDR2 SVGAGI. V dropped 10 bases and J dropped 4 bases, with 20 bases sitting between them. The CDR3 has 15 amino acids. The CDR3 sequence: CANGRGTRINQPQHF. The CDR3, as DNA: TGTGCCAACGGGCGGGGGACTAGAATTAATCAGCCCCAGCATTTT.

The genes are TRBV18 and TRBJ1-2, with TRBD1 identical over 9 bases. There are 16 residues in the CDR3. Germline V gene lookup returns CDR1 KGHSH and CDR2 LQKENI. After removal of 3 bases from V and 5 bases from J, the junction contained 10 bases not matched to a gene. CDR3 loop: CASSPEQGASVYGYTF. CDR3 in DNA: TGTGCCAGCTCACCTGAACAGGGGGCGTCTGTATATGGCTACACCTTC.

V usage is TRBV5-6 and J usage is TRBJ1-5; TRBD1 is a possible D gene (5 bases). Looked up from germline, CDR1 is SGHDT and CDR2 is YYEEEE. With 4 bases removed from V and 0 bases from J, the gap between germline ends came to 11 bases. The CDR3 length is 15 residues. CDR3: CASSGAGYSNQPQHF. The CDR3 bases are TGTGCCAGCAGCGGGGCCGGATATAGCAATCAGCCCCAGCATTTT.

This chain links TRBV28 with TRBJ2-5, with TRBD1 identical over 10 bases. This CDR3 is 15 amino acids long. Per the germline V gene, CDR1 is MDHEN and CDR2 is SYDVKM. After removal of 4 bases from V and 5 bases from J, the junction contained 7 bases not matched to a gene. The CDR3 DNA is TGTGCCAGCAGTTCACGGACAGGGGGTAGGGAGACCCAGTACTTC. It yields the protein CASSSRTGGRETQYF.

The chain recombines TRBV7-2 with TRBJ1-2; D is possibly TRBD1 (6 bases). The CDR3 is 16 amino acids. Germline values: CDR1 SGHTA, CDR2 FQGNSA. The ends were cut back, 1 base at V and 4 bases at J, with 16 bases in the middle. The CDR3 loop reads CASSLEGGDGSYGYTF. For the CDR3, the DNA is TGTGCCAGCAGCTTAGAAGGGGGGGACGGCTCCTATGGCTACACCTTC.

The chain uses TRBV3-1 (or the pseudogene TRBV3-2) and TRBJ2-5; the D gene is possibly TRBD1 (6 bases). Germline V gene lookup returns CDR1 LGHDT and CDR2 YNNKEL (reference sequence). The germline V and J ends were trimmed by 6 bases and 2 bases, with 19 bases remaining between them. The CDR3 sequence is 16 residues long. In nucleotides, the CDR3 is TGTGCCAGCAGACGTACAGGGATAGAGAGGCAAGAGACCCAGTACTTC. Its protein is CASRRTGIERQETQYF.

This clone was seen once. V and J are TRBV2 and TRBJ2-7; a weak D match, TRBD2 (5 bases). V lost 6 bases to trimming and J lost 4 bases, with 7 bases between them. This CDR3 spans 11 amino acids. Germline assignment: CDR1 SNHLY and CDR2 FYNNEI. The CDR3 here is CASRREYEQYF. For the CDR3, the DNA is TGTGCCAGCAGGAGGGAATACGAGCAGTACTTC.

The CDR3 coding sequence is TGTGCCATCAGTCCCCTTCGGACAGGGGATGTCAATGAGCAGTTCTTC. It is translated as CAISPLRTGDVNEQFF. The chain uses TRBV10-3 and TRBJ2-1, with 9 nucleotides matching TRBD1. This CDR3 has 16 residues. Germline V lookup: CDR1 ENHRY, CDR2 SYGVKD. J gave up 6 bases and V 5 bases, and 11 bases lay outside the gene matches.

The chain recombines TRBV28 with TRBJ1-5, with a tentative D call TRBD1 (6 bases). The CDR3 totals 15 residues. Germline V gene sequence: CDR1 MDHEN, CDR2 SYDVKM. V was pared by 7 bases and J by 6 bases, with 19 bases between. The CDR3 region is CASITGQGSRQPQHF. The CDR3 coding sequence is TGTGCCAGCATTACGGGGCAGGGGAGTCGTCAGCCCCAGCATTTT.

This clone was seen just once. The chain is built from TRBV14 and TRBJ2-7, with 7 bases aligning to TRBD1. The V gene end was trimmed by 6 bases and the J gene end by 6 bases; junction bases not matched to a gene: 8. The CDR3 is 13 amino acids. Per germline, CDR1 SGHDN and CDR2 FVKESK. The CDR3 protein is CASRVSSGGEQYF. The CDR3 region has the DNA TGTGCCAGCAGGGTCTCCTCAGGGGGCGAGCAGTACTTC.

CDR3 sequence reads: CASSLDAGAFETQYF. The CDR3 bases are TGTGCCAGCAGCTTAGATGCGGGGGCCTTTGAGACCCAGTACTTC. The chain combines TRBV7-6 with TRBJ2-5, with D tentatively TRBD2 (7 bases). With 1 base removed from V and 5 bases from J, the gap between germline ends came to 14 bases. The CDR3 is 15 residues long. Germline CDR1 and CDR2: SGHVS and FNYEAQ.

The gene calls are TRBV4-1 and TRBJ2-3; 11 nucleotides match TRBD2. The V gene end was trimmed by 2 bases and the J gene end by 6 bases; junction bases not matched to a gene: 4. CDR1 and CDR2 (germline): MGHRA, YSYEKL. The CDR3 runs 15 residues. CDR3 bases: TGCGCCAGCAGCCAAACTAGCGGGGGTTTTGATACGCAGTATTTT. Its translation is CASSQTSGGFDTQYF.

The chain links TRBV11-2 to TRBJ2-1; 9 positions agree with TRBD2. Germline loops: CDR1 SGHAT, CDR2 FQNNGV. V lost 1 base to trimming and J lost 3 bases; unmatched junction nucleotides: 4. The CDR3 has 16 amino acids. CDR3 in amino acids: CASSLALRGGYNEQFF. In DNA, the CDR3 is TGTGCCAGCAGCTTAGCTCTGCGGGGGGGCTACAATGAGCAGTTCTTC.

V is TRBV9 and J is TRBJ1-2; the match to TRBD1 covers 7 bases. CDR3 length equals 14 residues. Trimming cost V 4 bases and J 2 bases; bases outside gene matches: 5. Germline V lookup: CDR1 SGDLS, CDR2 YYNGEE. DNA of the CDR3: TGTGCCAGCAGCCCGCAGACAGGGAACTATGGCTACACCTTC. It yields the protein CASSPQTGNYGYTF.

The chain joins TRBV6-5 to TRBJ1-1; D remains unclear. The CDR3 contains 12 residues. The germline CDR1 and CDR2 sequences are MNHEY and SVGAGI. The ends were cut back, 6 bases at V and 1 base at J, with 6 bases in the middle. CDR3: CASRERNTEAFF. Here the CDR3 DNA reads TGTGCCAGCAGGGAGAGGAACACTGAAGCTTTCTTT.